The T cell receptor beta chain described here comes from a study of cytomegalovirus exposure and HLA in healthy donors. Study context: Unique TCR beta sequences numbering around 110 million came from approximately 180 million T cells in an earlier analysis.

CDR3 length equals 14 residues. J lost 1 base, V lost 5 bases, and 5 bases had no gene match. Per germline, CDR1 SGHRS and CDR2 YFSETQ. Vbeta (60) and Jbeta (13) primers were used in the PCR. Clones were read by immunoSEQ multiplex PCR, and TCRdb kept only the in-frame ones, dropping some. The table for this sample gives 70,000 to 80,000 clones. Material for sequencing was PBMCs. The chain recombines TRBV5-1 with TRBJ1-2; 7 nucleotides align to TRBD1. The clonotype comes from a man aged 35 to 55 in good health and CMV-seronegative. The CDR3 DNA reads as TGCGCCAGCAGTTACCAGGGGGATAACTATGGCTACACCTTC. This codes for CASSYQGDNYGYTF.